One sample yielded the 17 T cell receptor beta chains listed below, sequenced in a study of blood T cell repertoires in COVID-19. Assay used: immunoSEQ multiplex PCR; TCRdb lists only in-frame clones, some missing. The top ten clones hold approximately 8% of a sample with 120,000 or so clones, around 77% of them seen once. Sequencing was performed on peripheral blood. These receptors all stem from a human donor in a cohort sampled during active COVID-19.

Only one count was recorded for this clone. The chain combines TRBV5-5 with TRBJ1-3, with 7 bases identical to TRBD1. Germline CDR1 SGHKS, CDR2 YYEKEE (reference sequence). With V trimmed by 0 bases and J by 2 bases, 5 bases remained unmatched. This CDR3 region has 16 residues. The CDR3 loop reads CASSLAPRGAGNTIYF. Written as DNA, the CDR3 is TGTGCCAGCAGCTTGGCCCCCAGGGGGGCTGGAAACACCATATATTTT.

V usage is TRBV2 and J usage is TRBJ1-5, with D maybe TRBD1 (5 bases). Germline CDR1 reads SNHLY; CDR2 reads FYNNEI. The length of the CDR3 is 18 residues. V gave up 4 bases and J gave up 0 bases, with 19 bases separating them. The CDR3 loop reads CASSGDFGDLNSNQPQHF. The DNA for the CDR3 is TGTGCCAGCAGTGGGGACTTCGGGGATTTAAATAGCAATCAGCCCCAGCATTTT.

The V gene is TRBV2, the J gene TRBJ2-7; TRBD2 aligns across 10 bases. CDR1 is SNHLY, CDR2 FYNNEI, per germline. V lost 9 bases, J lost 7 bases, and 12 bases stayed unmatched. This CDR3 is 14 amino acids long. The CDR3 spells CASTPGTSVLEQYF. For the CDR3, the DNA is TGTGCCAGTACCCCCGGGACTAGCGTTTTGGAGCAGTACTTC.

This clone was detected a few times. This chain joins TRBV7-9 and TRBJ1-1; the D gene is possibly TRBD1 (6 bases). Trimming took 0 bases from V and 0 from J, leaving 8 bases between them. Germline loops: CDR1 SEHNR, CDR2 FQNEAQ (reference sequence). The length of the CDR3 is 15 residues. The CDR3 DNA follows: TGTGCCAGCAGCTTAGCCTCAGGGGTGAACACTGAAGCTTTCTTT. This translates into CASSLASGVNTEAFF.

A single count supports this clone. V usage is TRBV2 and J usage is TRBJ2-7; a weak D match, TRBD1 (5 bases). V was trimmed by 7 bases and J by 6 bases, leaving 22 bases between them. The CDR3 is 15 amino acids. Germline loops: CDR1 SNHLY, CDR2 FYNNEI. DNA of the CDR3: TGTGCCAGCAAATCATTTGGTGACAGCATAGGCGAGCAGTACTTC. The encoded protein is CASKSFGDSIGEQYF.

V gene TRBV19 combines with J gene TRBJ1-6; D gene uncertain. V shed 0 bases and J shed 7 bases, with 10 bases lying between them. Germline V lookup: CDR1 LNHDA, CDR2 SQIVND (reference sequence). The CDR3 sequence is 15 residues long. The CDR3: CASSIDRRENSPLHF. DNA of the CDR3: TGTGCCAGTAGTATAGATCGTCGGGAGAATTCACCCCTCCACTTT.

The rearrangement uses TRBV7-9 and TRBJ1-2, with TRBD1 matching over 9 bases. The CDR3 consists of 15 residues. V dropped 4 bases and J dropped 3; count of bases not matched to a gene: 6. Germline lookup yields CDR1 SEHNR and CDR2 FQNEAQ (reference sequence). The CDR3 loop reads CASSSRDRADYGYTF. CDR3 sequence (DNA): TGTGCCAGCAGCTCCCGGGACAGGGCGGACTATGGCTACACCTTC.

The CDR3: CASSSGTSYEQYF. The DNA for the CDR3 is TGCGCCAGCAGCTCGGGGACAAGCTACGAGCAGTACTTC. This sequence joins TRBV5-1 and TRBJ2-7; a weak D match, TRBD1 (6 bases). Deletions cut 3 bases from V and 3 bases from J, with 10 bases between. The CDR3 has 13 residues. The germline gives CDR1 SGHRS, CDR2 YFSETQ.

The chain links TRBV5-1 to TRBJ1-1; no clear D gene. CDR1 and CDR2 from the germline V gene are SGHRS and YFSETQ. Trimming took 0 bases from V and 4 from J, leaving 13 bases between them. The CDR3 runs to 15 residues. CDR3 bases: TGCGCCAGCAGCTTGGGTTCTGGAGGGTCCACTGAAGCTTTCTTT. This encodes CASSLGSGGSTEAFF. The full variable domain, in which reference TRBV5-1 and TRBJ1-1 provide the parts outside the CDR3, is KAGVTQTPRYLIKTRGQQVTLSCSPISGHRSVSWYQQTPGQGLQFLFEYFSETQRNKGNFPGRFSGRQFSNSRSEMNVSTLELGDSALYLCASSLGSGGSTEAFFGQGTRLTVV.

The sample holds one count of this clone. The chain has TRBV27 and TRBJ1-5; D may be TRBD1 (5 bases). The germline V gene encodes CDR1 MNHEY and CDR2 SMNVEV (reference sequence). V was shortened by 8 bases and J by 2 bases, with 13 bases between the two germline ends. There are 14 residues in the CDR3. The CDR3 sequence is CASGGRHRNQPQHF. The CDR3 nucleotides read TGTGCCAGCGGGGGGAGACACCGCAATCAGCCCCAGCATTTT.

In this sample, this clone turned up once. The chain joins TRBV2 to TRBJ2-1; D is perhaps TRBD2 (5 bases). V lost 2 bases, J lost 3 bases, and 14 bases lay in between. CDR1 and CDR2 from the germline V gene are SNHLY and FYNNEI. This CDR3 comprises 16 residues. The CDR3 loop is CASSESRLRDYNEQFF. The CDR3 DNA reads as TGTGCCAGCAGTGAATCGAGACTACGAGACTACAATGAGCAGTTCTTC.

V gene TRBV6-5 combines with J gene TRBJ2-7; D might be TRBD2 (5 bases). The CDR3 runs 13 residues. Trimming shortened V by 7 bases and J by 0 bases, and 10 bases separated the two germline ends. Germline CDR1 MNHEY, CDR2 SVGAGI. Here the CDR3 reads CASTRAASYEQYF. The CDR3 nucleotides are TGTGCCAGCACCAGAGCGGCCTCCTACGAGCAGTACTTC.

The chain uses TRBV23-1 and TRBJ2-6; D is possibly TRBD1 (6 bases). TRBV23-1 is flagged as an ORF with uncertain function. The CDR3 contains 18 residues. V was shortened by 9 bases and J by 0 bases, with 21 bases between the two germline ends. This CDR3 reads CASPGQGLPYSGANVLTF. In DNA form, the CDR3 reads TGCGCCAGTCCGGGGCAGGGGCTACCATACTCTGGGGCCAACGTCCTGACTTTC.

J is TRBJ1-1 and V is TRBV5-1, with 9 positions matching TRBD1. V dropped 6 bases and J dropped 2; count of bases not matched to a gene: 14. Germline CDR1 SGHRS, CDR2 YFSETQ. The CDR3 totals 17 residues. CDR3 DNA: TGCGCCAGCACTACTCGTGAAACAGGGGGCCGAAACACTGAAGCTTTCTTT. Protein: CASTTRETGGRNTEAFF.

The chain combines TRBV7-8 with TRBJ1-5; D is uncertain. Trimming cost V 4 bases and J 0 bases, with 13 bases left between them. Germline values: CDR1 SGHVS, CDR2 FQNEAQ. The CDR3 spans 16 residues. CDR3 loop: CASSSYEGLSNQPQHF. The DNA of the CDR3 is TGTGCCAGCAGCTCCTACGAGGGCCTTAGCAATCAGCCCCAGCATTTT.

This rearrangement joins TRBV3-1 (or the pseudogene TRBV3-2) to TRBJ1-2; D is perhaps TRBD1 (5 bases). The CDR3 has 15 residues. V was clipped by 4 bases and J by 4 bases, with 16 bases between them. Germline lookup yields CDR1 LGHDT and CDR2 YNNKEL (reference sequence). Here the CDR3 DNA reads TGTGCCAGCAGCCTGGACGGGACTTTGGGCTATGGCTACACCTTC. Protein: CASSLDGTLGYGYTF.

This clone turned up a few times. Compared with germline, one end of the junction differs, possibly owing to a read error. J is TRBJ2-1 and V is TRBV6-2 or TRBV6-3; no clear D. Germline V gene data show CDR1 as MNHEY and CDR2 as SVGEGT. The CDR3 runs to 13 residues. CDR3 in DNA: TGTGCCAGCAGTGACGCGGAGAGAAAACAACAAATCTTC. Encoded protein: CASSDAERKQQIF.